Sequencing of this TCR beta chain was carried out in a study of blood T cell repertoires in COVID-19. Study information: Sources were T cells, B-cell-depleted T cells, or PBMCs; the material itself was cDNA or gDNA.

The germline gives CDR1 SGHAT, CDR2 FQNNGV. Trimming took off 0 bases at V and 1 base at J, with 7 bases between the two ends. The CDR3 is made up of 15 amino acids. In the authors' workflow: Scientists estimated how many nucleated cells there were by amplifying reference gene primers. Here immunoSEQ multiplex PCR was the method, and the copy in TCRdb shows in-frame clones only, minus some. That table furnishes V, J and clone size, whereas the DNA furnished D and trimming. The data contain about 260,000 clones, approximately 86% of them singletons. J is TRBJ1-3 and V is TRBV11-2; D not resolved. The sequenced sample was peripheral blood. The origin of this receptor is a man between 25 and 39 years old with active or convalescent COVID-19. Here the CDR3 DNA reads TGTGCCAGCAGCTTAGATCCCTTATCTGGAAACACCATATATTTT. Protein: CASSLDPLSGNTIYF.